This is a list of T cell receptor beta chains from one sample in a study of OX40 agonist ivuxolimab in advanced cancers. Profiling relied on immunoSEQ multiplex PCR, and the TCRdb table lists in-frame clones only, not all of them. The table shows roughly 62,000 clones, with approximately 81% occurring only once. This sample comprised CD4+ or CD8+ T cells sorted from blood, obtained in a trial of the OX40 agonist ivuxolimab. The receptor set was obtained from an adult with an advanced solid tumor such as melanoma, head and neck, liver or kidney cancer. The CDR3 runs from the conserved cysteine through the conserved F or W. The D gene is left open where the match is weak. Clone size is shown for a subset of rows, as once, few, many or a class of expanded clone.

clone size	D gene	V gene	J gene	CDR3 protein	CDR3 DNA
-	-	TRBV4-1	TRBJ2-1	CASGGDRSYNEQFF	TGCGCCAGCGGCGGGGACCGCTCCTACAATGAGCAGTTCTTC
once	-	TRBV6-1	TRBJ1-1	CASGYRGFVVTEAFF	TGTGCCAGCGGCTACCGGGGGTTTGTGGTCACTGAAGCTTTCTTT
few	-	TRBV28	TRBJ1-5	CASSSRSNQPQHF	TGTGCCAGCAGTTCCCGGAGCAATCAGCCCCAGCATTTT
few	-	TRBV20-1	TRBJ1-1	CSAQGSTEAFF	TGCAGTGCTCAGGGGAGCACTGAAGCTTTCTTT
-	-	TRBV27	TRBJ2-7	CASSFVGSSYEQYF	TGTGCCAGCAGTTTTGTCGGGAGCTCCTACGAGCAGTACTTC
few	-	TRBV5-1	TRBJ2-6	CASSFSGANVLTF	TGCGCCAGCAGCTTTTCTGGGGCCAACGTCCTGACTTTC
-	-	TRBV10-3	TRBJ2-5	CAISEPGPNNKETQYF	TGTGCCATCAGTGAACCAGGACCTAACAATAAGGAGACCCAGTACTTC
-	TRBD1	TRBV6-1	TRBJ2-3	CASTRDRIGDTQYF	TGTGCCAGCACGCGGGACAGGATAGGGGATACGCAGTATTTT
-	-	TRBV21-1	TRBJ2-7	CASSKTQGVAYEQYF	TGTGCCAGCAGCAAAACGCAGGGGGTGGCCTACGAGCAGTACTTC
few	-	TRBV28	TRBJ1-5	CASSISAPREPQHF	TGTGCCAGCAGTATTTCAGCTCCCAGGGAGCCCCAGCATTTT
-	TRBD2	TRBV7-3	TRBJ2-1	CASSLLAGHNEQFF	TGTGCCAGCAGCTTACTAGCGGGCCACAATGAGCAGTTCTTC
-	-	TRBV5-1	TRBJ2-7	CASSLGQSPVEQYF	TGCGCCAGCAGCTTGGGACAGAGCCCGGTTGAGCAGTACTTC
-	-	TRBV7-3	TRBJ2-5	CASSLKGSGYPRETQYF	TGTGCCAGCAGCTTAAAAGGGTCAGGGTACCCAAGAGAGACCCAGTACTTC
-	-	TRBV30	TRBJ2-3	CAWSLTDTQYF	TGTGCCTGGAGTTTAACAGATACGCAGTATTTT
-	TRBD1	TRBV11-2	TRBJ2-5	CASSSRRGLGETQYF	TGTGCCAGCAGCTCTCGCAGGGGGCTCGGGGAGACCCAGTACTTC
-	-	TRBV30	TRBJ2-2	CAWSGSNTGELFF	TGTGCCTGGAGTGGCTCGAACACCGGGGAGCTGTTTTTT
-	TRBD1	TRBV5-1	TRBJ2-3	CASSFARGLSTDTQYF	TGCGCCAGCAGCTTCGCCAGGGGGCTAAGCACAGATACGCAGTATTTT
once	-	TRBV5-1	TRBJ2-7	CASSPLPGQRSYEQYF	TGCGCCAGCAGCCCCCTCCCTGGACAGCGCTCCTACGAGCAGTACTTC
-	TRBD2	TRBV27	TRBJ2-3	CASSTGTSGSRDTQYF	TGTGCCAGCAGTACCGGGACTAGCGGGAGTCGAGATACGCAGTATTTT
once	TRBD2	TRBV7-2	TRBJ2-2	CASSLEVLAGVDTGELFF	TGTGCCAGCAGCTTAGAAGTTCTAGCGGGAGTTGACACCGGGGAGCTGTTTTTT
-	-	TRBV12-5	TRBJ1-1	CASGLVLGADPQNTEAFF	TGTGCTAGTGGTTTGGTACTAGGGGCCGATCCCCAGAACACTGAAGCTTTCTTT
-	-	TRBV5-1	TRBJ2-7	CASSLAGRDGSYEQYF	TGCGCCAGCAGCTTGGCGGGCAGGGACGGATCCTACGAGCAGTACTTC
-	-	TRBV6-6	TRBJ1-1	CASSPEYTEAFF	TGTGCCAGCAGCCCAGAATACACTGAAGCTTTCTTT
-	TRBD2	TRBV19	TRBJ2-1	CASELTSGGNNEQFF	TGTGCCAGCGAACTTACTAGCGGAGGTAACAATGAGCAGTTCTTC
-	TRBD1	TRBV28	TRBJ1-1	CASHPWDRNTEAFF	TGTGCCAGTCACCCCTGGGACAGGAACACTGAAGCTTTCTTT
once	-	TRBV5-1	TRBJ2-4	CASSLVDSPAANIQYF	TGCGCCAGCAGCTTGGTCGACAGCCCTGCTGCAAACATTCAGTACTTC
-	-	TRBV10-3	TRBJ2-7	CAISPTSLGLEQYF	TGTGCCATCAGTCCTACCTCTTTGGGGCTCGAGCAGTACTTC
-	-	TRBV28	TRBJ2-2	CASSESRDLNTGELFF	TGTGCCAGCAGTGAAAGCCGGGATTTGAACACCGGGGAGCTGTTTTTT
-	-	TRBV11-3	TRBJ1-1	CASSLETRTVNTEAFF	TGTGCCAGCAGCTTAGAGACCCGGACCGTGAACACTGAAGCTTTCTTT
-	-	TRBV6-1	TRBJ1-5	CASSETAAGSNQPQHF	TGTGCCAGCAGTGAAACGGCGGCCGGTTCAAATCAGCCCCAGCATTTT
-	TRBD2	TRBV5-4	TRBJ2-7	CASSPASTSGSYEQYF	TGTGCCAGCAGCCCTGCCTCGACTAGCGGGAGCTACGAGCAGTACTTC
-	-	TRBV7-2	TRBJ2-7	CASSPAGLTYEQYF	TGTGCCAGCAGCCCAGCGGGCCTCACCTACGAGCAGTACTTC
-	TRBD2	TRBV27	TRBJ2-2	CASRASGSGTGELFF	TGTGCCAGCAGGGCTAGCGGGAGCGGGACCGGGGAGCTGTTTTTT
few	-	TRBV2	TRBJ2-7	CASSLSGPLPYEQYF	TGTGCCAGCAGCTTAAGCGGACCCCTACCGTACGAGCAGTACTTC
-	-	TRBV7-9	TRBJ2-5	CASSLARGGQETQYF	TGTGCCAGCAGCTTAGCGCGCGGAGGACAAGAGACCCAGTACTTC
-	-	TRBV5-1	TRBJ2-5	CASSLGGTPTTQYF	TGCGCCAGCAGCTTGGGGGGGACTCCCACGACCCAGTACTTC
-	-	TRBV7-2	TRBJ2-7	CASSLAGDGNEQYF	TGTGCCAGCAGCTTAGCAGGCGATGGGAACGAGCAGTACTTC
once	-	TRBV5-6	TRBJ2-5	CASSLEGPTQYF	TGTGCCAGCAGCTTGGAGGGCCCGACCCAGTACTTC
-	-	TRBV7-3	TRBJ1-4	CASAEEKGEKLFF	TGTGCCAGCGCGGAGGAAAAAGGCGAAAAACTGTTTTTT
-	TRBD2	TRBV7-2	TRBJ2-5	CASSLSPQLAGEETQYF	TGTGCCAGCAGCTTATCCCCCCAATTAGCGGGAGAAGAGACCCAGTACTTC